These 10 T cell receptor beta chains share one sample of origin, sequenced in a study of blood T cells in healthy people across ages. A second PCR, run for about 6 to 11 cycles, used a sample-barcoded 5' primer plus a J-beta primer mix. TCRdb re-called the 5' RACE reads through MiXCR, storing one row per CDR3 protein. Of around 710,000 distinct CDR3 sequences listed, roughly 47% are singletons. Sequencing was done on a sample of blood. The origin of the receptors is an older woman in good health.

This chain connects TRBV7-9 to TRBJ2-1, with 11 bases that match TRBD1. The CDR3 is 15 residues long. Germline V gene data show CDR1 as SEHNR and CDR2 as FQNEAQ (reference sequence). The trim removed 3 bases at V and 8 bases at J, leaving 6 bases unmatched. The CDR3 loop reads CASSLRTGGLDEQFF. The CDR3 coding sequence is TGTGCCAGCAGCTTGAGGACAGGGGGCTTGGATGAGCAGTTCTTC.

In its sample, this clonotype was seen a few times. V gene TRBV13 combines with J gene TRBJ2-2, with D possibly being TRBD2 (6 bases). V lost 5 bases and J lost 1, with 14 bases in between. The CDR3 is made up of 16 amino acids. The germline gives CDR1 PRHDT, CDR2 FYEKMQ (reference sequence). Here the CDR3 reads CASSRSGGLNTGELFF. CDR3 nucleotides: TGTGCCAGCAGCCGATCCGGAGGGCTGAACACCGGGGAGCTGTTTTTT.

The chain combines TRBV3-1 with TRBJ2-1, with D unresolved. The CDR3 is made up of 17 amino acids. Trimming removed 4 bases from V and 4 bases from J, with 20 bases in between. CDR1 LGHDT and CDR2 YNNKEL come from the germline V gene (reference sequence). In nucleotides, the CDR3 is TGTGCCAGCAGCCTCCTGGACCCAGCCGGATTTTACAATGAGCAGTTCTTC. Protein: CASSLLDPAGFYNEQFF.

This rearrangement joins TRBV4-1 to TRBJ2-4, with 9 bases identical to TRBD1. The DNA matches TRBJ2-7 better at its end, which makes the J call doubtful. This CDR3 is built from 15 residues. The germline gives CDR1 MGHRA, CDR2 YSYEKL. The chain's CDR3 is CASSHQDRGNYEQYF. The CDR3 nucleotides read TGCGCCAGCAGCCACCAGGACAGGGGAAACTACGAGCAGTACTTC.

The V call is TRBV12-3 or TRBV12-4, the J call TRBJ2-7; 7 positions match TRBD1. The CDR3 has 14 amino acids. V lost 7 bases to trimming and J lost 0 bases; unmatched junction nucleotides: 6. CDR3 DNA sequence: TGTGCCAGCACTTCCCGGGACAGCTCCTACGAGCAGTACTTC. Its protein is CASTSRDSSYEQYF.

This clonotype was seen a handful of times. The genes are TRBV12-3 or TRBV12-4 and TRBJ1-6, with TRBD1 as a possible D gene (6 bases). CDR3 length: 14 residues. V gave up 5 bases and J gave up 10 bases, with 15 bases separating them. The CDR3 DNA sequence: TGTGCCAGCAGTCCCTCAGGGGACCGCTCACCCCTCCACTTT. Amino acids: CASSPSGDRSPLHF.

The chain has TRBV7-2 and TRBJ2-1; either TRBD1 or TRBD2 may fit D (6 bases each). Germline V gives CDR1 SGHTA, CDR2 FQGNSA. This CDR3 is 16 amino acids long. Trimming stripped 4 bases from V and 0 bases from J, with 13 bases between. Here the CDR3 reads CASSSEGGSSYNEQFF. In nucleotides, the CDR3 is TGTGCCAGCAGCTCTGAGGGGGGAAGCTCCTACAATGAGCAGTTCTTC.

The J gene is TRBJ1-5, the V gene TRBV5-1; the match to TRBD1 covers 7 bases. The CDR3 is made up of 15 amino acids. The V gene's germline CDR1 is SGHRS and CDR2 YFSETQ. V gave up 0 bases and J gave up 5 bases; unmatched junction bases: 5. The CDR3 loop is CASSLAGDSDQPQHF. The CDR3, as DNA: TGCGCCAGCAGCTTGGCTGGGGACAGTGATCAGCCCCAGCATTTT.

This clonotype showed up just a few times. The rearrangement joins TRBV6-6 to TRBJ2-1, with D unclear. Germline values: CDR1 MNHNY, CDR2 SVGAGI (reference sequence). The CDR3 contains 11 residues. The V end was cut by 11 bases, the J end by 5 bases, with 10 bases between. CDR3 protein: CASPRNNEQFF. The CDR3, as DNA: TGTGCCTCCCCCCGGAACAATGAGCAGTTCTTC.

The chain links TRBV20-1 to TRBJ1-5; D ambiguous. V was trimmed by 8 bases and J by 0 bases, leaving 17 bases between them. This CDR3 has 15 residues. Germline loops: CDR1 DFQATT, CDR2 SNEGSKA (reference sequence). CDR3 in DNA: TGCAGTTTAGGACCCCACGAAGATAGCAATCAGCCCCAGCATTTT. This translates into CSLGPHEDSNQPQHF.